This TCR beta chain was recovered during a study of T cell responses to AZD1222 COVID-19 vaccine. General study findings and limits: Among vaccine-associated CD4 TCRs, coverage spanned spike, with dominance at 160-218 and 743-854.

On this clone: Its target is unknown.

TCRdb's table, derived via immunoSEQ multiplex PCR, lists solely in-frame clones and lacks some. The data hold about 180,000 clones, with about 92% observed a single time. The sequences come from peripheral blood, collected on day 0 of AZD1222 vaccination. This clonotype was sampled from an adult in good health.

CDR3 in amino acids: CASSDLGEDTQYF. The CDR3 DNA reads as TGTGCCAGCAGTGACCTGGGGGAAGATACGCAGTATTTT. This rearrangement joins TRBV25-1 to TRBJ2-3; D possibly uses TRBD1 or TRBD2 (5 bases each). Trimming left V 3 bases short and J 5 bases short, with 9 bases between. Germline CDR1 and CDR2: MGHDK and SYGVNS. The CDR3 runs 13 residues.